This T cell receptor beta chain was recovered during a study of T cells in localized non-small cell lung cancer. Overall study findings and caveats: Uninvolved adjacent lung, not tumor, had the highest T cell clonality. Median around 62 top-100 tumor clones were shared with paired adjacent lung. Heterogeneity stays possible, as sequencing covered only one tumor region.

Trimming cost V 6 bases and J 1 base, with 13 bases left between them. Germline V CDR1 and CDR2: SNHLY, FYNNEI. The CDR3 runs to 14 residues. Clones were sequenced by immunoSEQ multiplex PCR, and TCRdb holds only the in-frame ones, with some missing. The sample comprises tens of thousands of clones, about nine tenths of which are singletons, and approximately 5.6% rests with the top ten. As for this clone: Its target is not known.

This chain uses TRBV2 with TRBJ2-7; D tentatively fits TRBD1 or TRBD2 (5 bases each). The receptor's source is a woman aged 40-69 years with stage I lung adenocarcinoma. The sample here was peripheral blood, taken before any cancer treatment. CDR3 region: CASRLGVKSYEQYF. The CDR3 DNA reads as TGTGCCAGCAGGCTGGGGGTCAAATCCTACGAGCAGTACTTC.